The clone carrying this T cell receptor beta chain was observed a single time. The assay was immunoSEQ multiplex PCR, and TCRdb's table has in-frame clones only and misses some. Altogether 45,000 to 75,000 clones are present, under 90% being singletons, with the ten largest covering more than 1.4%. This entry comes from a study of OX40 agonist ivuxolimab in advanced cancers. CDR1 and CDR2 (germline): SGHRS, YFSETQ. The CDR3 runs to 13 residues. Trimming shortened V by 4 bases and J by 4 bases, and 11 bases separated the two germline ends. The chain employs TRBV5-1 and TRBJ1-1, with D perhaps matching TRBD1 (5 bases). The sequence was collected from an adult with an advanced solid tumor such as melanoma, head and neck, liver or kidney cancer. Material: CD4+ or CD8+ T cells sorted from blood, obtained in a trial of the OX40 agonist ivuxolimab. Written as DNA, the CDR3 is TGCGCCAGCAGCGGGGGGAGGAGCACTGAAGCTTTCTTT. Residues: CASSGGRSTEAFF.